This T cell receptor (beta chain) was found in a study of blood T cell repertoires in COVID-19. Looking at the study overall: Sites in the United States, Italy and Spain provided acute and convalescent COVID-19 samples.

The J segment lost 1 base and the V segment lost 5 bases, leaving 7 bases of the junction unmatched. The germline V gene encodes CDR1 MDHEN and CDR2 SYDVKM. The CDR3 has 15 residues. Authors' methods: Amplification of reference gene primers was used by the study to estimate nucleated cell counts. Data came from immunoSEQ multiplex PCR; TCRdb stores just in-frame clones and leaves some out. The DNA gave D and trimming, while V, J and clone size come from that table. The table shows approximately 15,000 clones, with roughly 91% occurring only once. This sequence was found in a man in his fifties or sixties with acute or convalescent COVID-19. The sequencing input was peripheral blood. This rearrangement joins TRBV28 to TRBJ1-1, with TRBD1 matching over 7 bases. CDR3 residues: CASSEQGTKNTEAFF. The CDR3 nucleotides are TGTGCCAGCAGTGAACAGGGGACCAAGAACACTGAAGCTTTCTTT.